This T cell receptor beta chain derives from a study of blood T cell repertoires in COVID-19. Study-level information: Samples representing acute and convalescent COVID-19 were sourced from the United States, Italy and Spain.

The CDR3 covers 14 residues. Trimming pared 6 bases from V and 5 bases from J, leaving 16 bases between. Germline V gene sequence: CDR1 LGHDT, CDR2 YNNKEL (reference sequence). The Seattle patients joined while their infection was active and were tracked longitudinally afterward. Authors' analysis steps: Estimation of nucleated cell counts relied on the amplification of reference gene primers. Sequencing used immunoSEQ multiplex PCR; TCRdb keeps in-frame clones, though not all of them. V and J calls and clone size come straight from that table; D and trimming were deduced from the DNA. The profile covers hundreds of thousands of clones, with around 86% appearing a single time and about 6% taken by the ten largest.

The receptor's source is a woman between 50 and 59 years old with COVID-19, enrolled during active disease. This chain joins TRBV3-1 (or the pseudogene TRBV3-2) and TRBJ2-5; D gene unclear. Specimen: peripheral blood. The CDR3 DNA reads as TGTGCCAGCAGTCCACGAGCCCCCGGGGAGACCCAGTACTTC. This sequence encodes CASSPRAPGETQYF.